The 12 T cell receptor beta chains reported below all come from one sample, sequenced in a study of tumor-infiltrating lymphocytes in localized non-small cell lung cancer. Libraries were prepared by immunoSEQ multiplex PCR; TCRdb keeps only in-frame clonotypes and omits some of them. The table has 15,000 to 20,000 clones, 60% to 85% seen once. Sequencing was performed on lung tumor tissue. The receptor source for this set is a human donor with non-small cell lung cancer.

V gene TRBV9 combines with J gene TRBJ2-1, with TRBD2 identical over 10 bases. This CDR3 is 20 amino acids long. The junction had 14 bases not matched to a gene; V was cut back by 0 bases and J by 2 bases. CDR1 and CDR2 from the germline V gene are SGDLS and YYNGEE. DNA of the CDR3: TGTGCCAGCAGCGTAGCTGGCGGGGGCCTAGCGGGAGCTGCCTACAATGAGCAGTTCTTC. Translated: CASSVAGGGLAGAAYNEQFF.

The chain joins TRBV6-7 to TRBJ2-7; possibly TRBD1 for D (7 bases). TRBV6-7 is labeled an ORF, and its function is uncertain. This CDR3 is 17 amino acids long. Trimming removed 7 bases at V and 5 bases at J, with 27 bases between. CDR3 nucleotide sequence: TGTGCCAGCAAAATATCCCCCGGGGGACAGATCCTCCACGAGCAGTACTTC. Translation gives CASKISPGGQILHEQYF.

The V and J genes are TRBV5-1 and TRBJ2-7; 8 bases match TRBD2. Per germline, CDR1 SGHRS and CDR2 YFSETQ. J lost 8 bases, V lost 3 bases, and 13 bases had no gene match. This CDR3 contains 15 residues. The CDR3 DNA reads as TGCGCCAGCAGCTCCACTAGCGGTCAACTATACCAGCAGTACTTC. Its protein product is CASSSTSGQLYQQYF. Supplemented by reference TRBV5-1 and TRBJ2-7, the full variable domain reads KAGVTQTPRYLIKTRGQQVTLSCSPISGHRSVSWYQQTPGQGLQFLFEYFSETQRNKGNFPGRFSGRQFSNSRSEMNVSTLELGDSALYLCASSSTSGQLYQQYFGPGTRLTVT.

J is TRBJ2-3 and V is TRBV7-2; 7 positions agree with TRBD2. In germline, CDR1 is SGHTA, CDR2 FQGNSA. V trimming: 5 bases; J trimming: 1 base; junction bases outside the gene matches: 9. The CDR3 is made up of 16 amino acids. CDR3 nucleotides: TGTGCCAGCAGCCACGCTAGCGGCACACGCACAGATACGCAGTATTTT. Residues: CASSHASGTRTDTQYF. Full variable domain (remainder filled in from reference TRBV7-2 and TRBJ2-3): GAGVSQSPSNKVTEKGKDVELRCDPISGHTALYWYRQSLGQGLEFLIYFQGNSAPDKSGLPSDRFSAERTGGSVSTLTIQRTQQEDSAVYLCASSHASGTRTDTQYFGPGTRLTVL.

The chain combines TRBV4-3 with TRBJ2-1; D uncertain. The CDR3 loop spans 14 amino acids. Trimming stripped 0 bases from V and 7 bases from J, with 10 bases between. Germline V lookup: CDR1 LGHNA, CDR2 YSLEER. CDR3 amino acids: CASSQEKIWNEQFF. DNA of the CDR3: TGCGCCAGCAGCCAAGAGAAGATCTGGAATGAGCAGTTCTTC.

This clone was observed a few times. V and J are TRBV10-3 and TRBJ2-7; TRBD2 agrees at 9 bases. Germline V gene data show CDR1 as ENHRY and CDR2 as SYGVKD. The CDR3 loop spans 17 amino acids. J lost 3 bases, V lost 0 bases, and 9 bases had no gene match. CDR3 coding DNA: TGTGCCATCAGTGAGTCCGAAGCGGGGGGTTGGGGCTACGAGCAGTACTTC. Its protein is CAISESEAGGWGYEQYF.

The J gene is TRBJ2-7, the V gene TRBV7-3, with 11 bases that match TRBD2. Trimming cost V 4 bases and J 1 base; bases outside gene matches: 6. Germline-derived CDR1 and CDR2 are SGHTA and FQGTGA. The CDR3 extends over 16 amino acids. The CDR3 reads CASSSLGTSGSYEQYF. The CDR3 DNA reads as TGTGCCAGCAGCTCCCTGGGGACTAGCGGATCCTACGAGCAGTACTTC.

The chain has TRBV7-8 and TRBJ1-4; TRBD1 agrees at 8 bases. CDR1 is SGHVS and CDR2 is FQNEAQ in the germline V gene. The CDR3 is 20 residues long. V lost 7 bases and J lost 1; bases outside the gene matches: 20. The DNA of the CDR3 is TGTGCCAGCACTAATACCATCCCGGGACAGGTTGACAGAACTAATGAAAAACTGTTTTTT. Translating it yields CASTNTIPGQVDRTNEKLFF.

The chain uses TRBV7-2 and TRBJ2-7; D might be TRBD2 (6 bases). The V and J ends lost 5 bases and 2 bases respectively, with 16 bases between them. Germline assignment: CDR1 SGHTA and CDR2 FQGNSA. The CDR3 is made up of 15 amino acids. The CDR3 region has the DNA TGTGCCAGCAGCAAGGTCTTTGGAGGGGCCTACGAGCAGTACTTC. As protein: CASSKVFGGAYEQYF. Drawing the rest from reference TRBV7-2 and TRBJ2-7, the complete variable domain is GAGVSQSPSNKVTEKGKDVELRCDPISGHTALYWYRQSLGQGLEFLIYFQGNSAPDKSGLPSDRFSAERTGGSVSTLTIQRTQQEDSAVYLCASSKVFGGAYEQYFGPGTRLTVT.

The chain links TRBV7-2 to TRBJ2-7, with TRBD1 matching over 10 bases. V lost 6 bases and J lost 12; bases outside the gene matches: 11. CDR1 and CDR2 from the germline V gene are SGHTA and FQGNSA. CDR3 size: 13 residues. In nucleotides, the CDR3 is TGTGCCAGCAGTCCAACCGGGACAGGGGATCTGTACTTC. Amino acids: CASSPTGTGDLYF.

Only a few counts were recorded for this clone. This chain joins TRBV7-2 and TRBJ2-3, with D unclear. In germline, CDR1 is SGHTA, CDR2 FQGNSA. There are 12 residues in the CDR3. The V end lost 1 base, the J end lost 7 bases, and 6 bases lay between the germline ends. CDR3 sequence: CASSLGLNTQYF. DNA for the CDR3: TGTGCCAGCAGCTTAGGGCTAAATACGCAGTATTTT. Based on the CDR3 plus reference TRBV7-2 and TRBJ2-3, the full variable domain is GAGVSQSPSNKVTEKGKDVELRCDPISGHTALYWYRQSLGQGLEFLIYFQGNSAPDKSGLPSDRFSAERTGGSVSTLTIQRTQQEDSAVYLCASSLGLNTQYFGPGTRLTVL.

The chain employs TRBV18 and TRBJ1-4, with D unresolved. Deletions cut 1 base from V and 3 bases from J, with 9 bases between. The CDR3 is 15 amino acids. Germline CDR1 reads KGHSH; CDR2 reads LQKENI. The CDR3 coding sequence is TGTGCCAGCTCACCACGGAGTATCCCTAATGAAAAACTGTTTTTT. Translating gives CASSPRSIPNEKLFF.